The T cell receptor beta chain described here comes from a study of beta chain features in type 1 diabetes. Study results and caveats: Relative to healthy donors, patients appeared to have naive, central memory and Treg TCRB repertoires that were more similar.

Remarks on this clone: Its specificity is unknown.

Of the isolated RNA, all was reverse transcribed, and so the sequenced material was expressed TCRB transcripts. The table came from immunoSEQ multiplex PCR; TCRdb's copy has only in-frame clones and leaves some out. The sample lists tens of thousands of clones, roughly 34% occurring once. With 5 bases clipped from V and 5 bases from J, the junction kept 17 bases outside the gene matches. Looked up from germline, CDR1 is SGHRS and CDR2 is YFSETQ. The CDR3 spans 17 residues. The sequenced sample was stem cell memory CD4+ T cells from blood. The V gene is TRBV5-1, the J gene TRBJ1-1; 8 bases agree with TRBD1. The receptor was isolated from a woman aged 18-30 years in good health. CDR3 in amino acids: CASSPTDRGGVRTEAFF. CDR3 nucleotide sequence: TGCGCCAGCAGTCCGACAGACAGGGGAGGGGTAAGGACTGAAGCTTTCTTT.